These 9 T cell receptor beta chains were sequenced from one sample in a study of blood T cell repertoires in COVID-19. This table comes from immunoSEQ multiplex PCR, and its TCRdb copy is limited to in-frame clones, with some not included. The table lists around 170,000 clones, roughly 87% of them singletons, with 7.6% in the top ten. The sample comprised peripheral blood. The receptor source for this set is a woman in her sixties or seventies with COVID-19, enrolled during active disease.

In its sample, this clone was seen once. The rearrangement links TRBV24-1 to TRBJ2-3; D possibly corresponds to TRBD1 (6 bases). This CDR3 contains 15 residues. The V end was cut by 5 bases, the J end by 4 bases, with 15 bases between. Germline assignment: CDR1 KGHDR and CDR2 SFDVKD. In DNA, the CDR3 is TGTGCCACCAGTGTTAATCCCCCAGGGGCAGATACGCAGTATTTT. Protein sequence: CATSVNPPGADTQYF.

The genes are TRBV5-1 and TRBJ2-1; TRBD2 matches at 11 bases. The V gene's germline CDR1 is SGHRS and CDR2 YFSETQ. The J segment lost 7 bases and the V segment lost 4 bases, leaving 4 bases of the junction unmatched. The CDR3 has 14 residues. The DNA for the CDR3 is TGCGCCAGCAGCCGTACTAGCGGGAGTAATGAGCAGTTCTTC. Protein product: CASSRTSGSNEQFF.

This chain uses TRBV2 with TRBJ1-2; maybe TRBD1 (5 bases). CDR3 length: 12 residues. Per germline, CDR1 SNHLY and CDR2 FYNNEI. The ends were cut back, 3 bases at V and 11 bases at J, with 13 bases in the middle. The CDR3 nucleotides read TGTGCCAGCAGTGACCGGGGGATAGGGTACACCTTC. It encodes CASSDRGIGYTF.

This chain uses TRBV6-5 with TRBJ2-1, with D perhaps matching TRBD2 (6 bases). With 4 bases removed from V and 9 bases from J, the gap between germline ends came to 13 bases. The CDR3 extends over 13 amino acids. Germline CDR1 is MNHEY and CDR2 is SVGAGI. CDR3 residues: CASSSPGTAEQFF. The DNA of the CDR3 is TGTGCCAGCAGTTCCCCCGGGACTGCTGAGCAGTTCTTC.

The CDR3 protein is CASSDLGSSSYEQYF. The CDR3 DNA sequence: TGTGCCAGCAGCGATCTAGGTTCGAGCTCCTACGAGCAGTACTTC. The V call is TRBV7-9, the J call TRBJ2-7; D is unresolved. Germline V gives CDR1 SEHNR, CDR2 FQNEAQ (reference sequence). This CDR3 has 15 amino acids. V lost 5 bases, J lost 0 bases, and 14 bases lay in between.

This chain links TRBV4-3 with TRBJ2-1; 8 nucleotides line up with TRBD2. Germline CDR1 is LGHNA and CDR2 is YSLEER. The junction had 14 bases not matched to a gene; V was cut back by 0 bases and J by 10 bases. The CDR3 spans 17 residues. DNA for the CDR3: TGCGCCAGCAGCCAAGATCTAACGGGAGGGCCGGTTTCAGAGCAGTTCTTC. The encoded protein is CASSQDLTGGPVSEQFF.

The chain employs TRBV5-6 and TRBJ2-5; weak D call: TRBD2 (6 bases). CDR3 length equals 14 residues. Trimming took off 3 bases at V and 5 bases at J, with 14 bases between the two ends. Per the germline V gene, CDR1 is SGHDT and CDR2 is YYEEEE. In DNA, the CDR3 is TGTGCCAGCAGCTCCCGACTAGTCGCGGAGACCCAGTACTTC. Its translation is CASSSRLVAETQYF. Using reference TRBV5-6 and TRBJ2-5 for the parts outside the CDR3, the full variable domain is DAGVTQSPTHLIKTRGQQVTLRCSPKSGHDTVSWYQQALGQGPQFIFQYYEEEERQRGNFPDRFSGHQFPNYSSELNVNALLLGDSALYLCASSSRLVAETQYFGPGTRLLVL.

With respect to this clone: The same CDR3 arises from other DNA sequences in this sample as well. The V and J genes are TRBV11-2 and TRBJ1-1, with D uncertain. Per the germline V gene, CDR1 is SGHAT and CDR2 is FQNNGV. This CDR3 spans 14 amino acids. Trimming pared 3 bases from V and 0 bases from J, leaving 8 bases between. As DNA, the CDR3 is TGTGCCAGCAGCTTGGGTCAGGTGAACACTGAAGCTTTCTTT. Protein product: CASSLGQVNTEAFF.

V usage is TRBV2 and J usage is TRBJ2-2, with TRBD2 matching 7 bases. With 4 bases clipped from V and 7 bases from J, the junction kept 3 bases outside the gene matches. Germline values: CDR1 SNHLY, CDR2 FYNNEI. This CDR3 is 13 amino acids long. This CDR3 reads CASSAVAGGELFF. In DNA, the CDR3 is TGTGCCAGCAGTGCGGTAGCGGGCGGGGAGCTGTTTTTT.